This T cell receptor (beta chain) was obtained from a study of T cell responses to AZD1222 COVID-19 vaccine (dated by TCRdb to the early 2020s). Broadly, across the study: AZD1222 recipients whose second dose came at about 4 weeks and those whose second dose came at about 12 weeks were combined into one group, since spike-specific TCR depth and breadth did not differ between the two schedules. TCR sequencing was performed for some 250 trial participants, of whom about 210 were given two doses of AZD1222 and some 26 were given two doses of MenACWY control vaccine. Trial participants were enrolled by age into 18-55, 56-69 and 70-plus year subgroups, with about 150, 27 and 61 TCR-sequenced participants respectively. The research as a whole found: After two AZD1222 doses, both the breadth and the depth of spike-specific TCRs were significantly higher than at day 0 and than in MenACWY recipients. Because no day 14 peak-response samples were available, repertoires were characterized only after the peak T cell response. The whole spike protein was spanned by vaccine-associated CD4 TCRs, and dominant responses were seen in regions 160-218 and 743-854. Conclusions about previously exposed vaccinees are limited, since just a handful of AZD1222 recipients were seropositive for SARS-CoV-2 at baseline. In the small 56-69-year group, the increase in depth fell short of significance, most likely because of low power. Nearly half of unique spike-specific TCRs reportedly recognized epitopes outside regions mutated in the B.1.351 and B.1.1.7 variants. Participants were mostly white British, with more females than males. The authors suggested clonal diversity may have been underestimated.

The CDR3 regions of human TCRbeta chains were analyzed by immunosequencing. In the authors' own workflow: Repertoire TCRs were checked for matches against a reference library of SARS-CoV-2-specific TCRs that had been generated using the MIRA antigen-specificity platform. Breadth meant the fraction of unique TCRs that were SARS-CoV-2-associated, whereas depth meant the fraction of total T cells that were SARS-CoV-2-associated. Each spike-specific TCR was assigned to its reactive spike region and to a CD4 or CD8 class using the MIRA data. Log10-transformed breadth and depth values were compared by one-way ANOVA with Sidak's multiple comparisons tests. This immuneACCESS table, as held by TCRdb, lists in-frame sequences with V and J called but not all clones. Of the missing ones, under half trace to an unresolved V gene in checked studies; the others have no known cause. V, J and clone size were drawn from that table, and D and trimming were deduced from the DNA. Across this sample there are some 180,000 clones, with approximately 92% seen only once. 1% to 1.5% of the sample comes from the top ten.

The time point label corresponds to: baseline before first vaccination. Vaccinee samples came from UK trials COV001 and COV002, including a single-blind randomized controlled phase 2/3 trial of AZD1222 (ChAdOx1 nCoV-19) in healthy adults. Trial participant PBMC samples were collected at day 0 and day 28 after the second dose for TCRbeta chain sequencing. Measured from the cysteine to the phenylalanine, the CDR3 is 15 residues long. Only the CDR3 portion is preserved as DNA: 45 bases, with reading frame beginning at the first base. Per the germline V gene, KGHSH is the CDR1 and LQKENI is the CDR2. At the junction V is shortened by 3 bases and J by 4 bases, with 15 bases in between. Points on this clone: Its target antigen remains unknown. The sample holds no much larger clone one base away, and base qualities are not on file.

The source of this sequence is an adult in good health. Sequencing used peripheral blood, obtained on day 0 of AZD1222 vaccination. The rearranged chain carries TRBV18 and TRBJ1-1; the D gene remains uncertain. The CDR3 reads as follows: CASSPRAAGGTEAFF. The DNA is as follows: TGTGCCAGCTCACCGCGGGCCGCGGGAGGCACTGAAGCTTTCTTT.